This TCR beta chain was sequenced for a study of shared clonotypes between healthy human individuals. Memory CD4+ cells were the fraction left after CD45RA+ naive selection. Worth noting for this clone: The antigen is not known.

The assay was immunoSEQ multiplex PCR, and TCRdb's table has in-frame clones only and misses some. The profile shows about 1.5 million clones, 95% to 99% of them singletons. Study-wide points: It was expected that sequencing depth would affect clonotype sharing among donors. Clonotypes that were shared across four donors made up approximately 5% of naive CD4 clonotypes. Naive subsets typically showed greater estimated richness than memory subsets.

The specimen sequenced was naive CD4+ T cells sorted from blood. Subset here: CD45RA+ positively selected. The origin of this receptor is a man younger than 45 in good health.

The CDR3, as DNA: TGTGCCAGCAGTGAAAGACGCCCGACTGGGGGTCTCACAGATACGCAGTATTTT. Residues: CASSERRPTGGLTDTQYF. The chain links TRBV6-1 to TRBJ2-3; either TRBD1 or TRBD2 may supply D (5 bases each). CDR3 size: 18 residues. V lost 2 bases, J lost 2 bases, and 20 bases lay in between. Germline V CDR1 and CDR2: MNHNS, SASEGT.